This T cell receptor beta chain was profiled in a study of cytomegalovirus exposure and HLA in healthy donors. The wider study: Within an early data release were about 85 million unique TCRs drawn from HLA-typed donors.

60 Vbeta and 13 Jbeta primers were used in PCR. TCRdb keeps only in-frame clones here, not all; method: immunoSEQ multiplex PCR. The sample has around 180,000 clones, more than 85% seen once; the top ten hold around 1.5%. Germline loops: CDR1 SGHAT, CDR2 FQNNGV. V was clipped by 8 bases and J by 6 bases, with 13 bases between them. CDR3 size: 13 residues. The sample comprised PBMCs. The chain employs TRBV11-2 and TRBJ2-2; tentatively, D is TRBD1 (6 bases). This clonotype originated in a young woman in good health and CMV-seronegative. The CDR3 DNA sequence: TGTGCCAGCGACGACTCAGGGGCCGGGGAGCTGTTTTTT. It encodes CASDDSGAGELFF.